This T cell receptor beta chain is from a study of CD8 T cells in ankylosing spondylitis. Study-level results: Disease-linked clones were found to be CD8+ and relatively rare in peripheral blood. Among TCR beta sequences, a motif of fewer than 10 highly homologous variants appeared characteristic of ankylosing spondylitis blood.

Construction of TCR beta libraries was performed using quantitative 5'-RACE with molecular barcodes. TCRdb redid the calling of the 5' RACE reads with MiXCR, one entry per CDR3 protein. The data show a few hundred thousand distinct CDR3 sequences, 20% to 25% seen once. This CDR3 is built from 14 residues. Germline V gene sequence: CDR1 SQVTM, CDR2 ANQGSEA. The V end lost 3 bases, the J end lost 9 bases, and 18 bases lay between the germline ends. In its sample, this clonotype was seen a few times. Antigen: not known. This chain connects TRBV29-1 to TRBJ2-1, with D possibly TRBD2 on 6 matching bases. What was sequenced was blood, either unsorted or a sorted T cell fraction (not recorded which). The receptor's source is a male donor with ankylosing spondylitis. CDR3 protein: CSVDGLAGGIEQFF. In nucleotides, the CDR3 is TGCAGCGTTGACGGTCTAGCTGGGGGGATTGAGCAGTTCTTC.